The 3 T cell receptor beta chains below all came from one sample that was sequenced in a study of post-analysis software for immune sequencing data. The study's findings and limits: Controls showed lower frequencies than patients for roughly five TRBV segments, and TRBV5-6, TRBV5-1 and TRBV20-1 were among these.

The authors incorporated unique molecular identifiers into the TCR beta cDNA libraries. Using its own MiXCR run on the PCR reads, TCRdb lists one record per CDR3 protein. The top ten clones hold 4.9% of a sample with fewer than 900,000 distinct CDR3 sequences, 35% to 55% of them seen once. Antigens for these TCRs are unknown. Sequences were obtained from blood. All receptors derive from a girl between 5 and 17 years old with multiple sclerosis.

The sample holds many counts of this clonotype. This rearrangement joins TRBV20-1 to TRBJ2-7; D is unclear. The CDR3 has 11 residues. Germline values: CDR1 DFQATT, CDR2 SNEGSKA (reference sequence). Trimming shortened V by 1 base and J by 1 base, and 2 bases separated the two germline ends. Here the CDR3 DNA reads TGCAGTGCTAGAGGTTCCTACGAGCAGTACTTC. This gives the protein CSARGSYEQYF.

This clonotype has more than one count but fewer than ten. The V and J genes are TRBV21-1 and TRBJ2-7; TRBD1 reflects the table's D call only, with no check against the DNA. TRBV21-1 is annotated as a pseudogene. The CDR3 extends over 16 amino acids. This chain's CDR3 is CASSTRGQGVAYEQYF. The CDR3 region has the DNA TGTGCCAGCAGCACAAGGGGGCAGGGGGTCGCCTACGAGCAGTACTTC.

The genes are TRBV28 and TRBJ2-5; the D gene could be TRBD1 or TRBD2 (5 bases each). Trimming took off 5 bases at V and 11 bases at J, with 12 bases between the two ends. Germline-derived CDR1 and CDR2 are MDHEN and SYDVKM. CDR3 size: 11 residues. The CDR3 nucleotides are TGTGCCAGCAGTCTCACCGAGGGGCAGTACTTC. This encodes CASSLTEGQYF. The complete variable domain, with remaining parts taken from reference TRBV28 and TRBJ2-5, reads DVKVTQSSRYLVKRTGEKVFLECVQDMDHENMFWYRQDPGLGLRLIYFSYDVKMKEKGDIPEGYSVSREKKERFSLILESASTNQTSMYLCASSLTEGQYFGPGTRLLVL.